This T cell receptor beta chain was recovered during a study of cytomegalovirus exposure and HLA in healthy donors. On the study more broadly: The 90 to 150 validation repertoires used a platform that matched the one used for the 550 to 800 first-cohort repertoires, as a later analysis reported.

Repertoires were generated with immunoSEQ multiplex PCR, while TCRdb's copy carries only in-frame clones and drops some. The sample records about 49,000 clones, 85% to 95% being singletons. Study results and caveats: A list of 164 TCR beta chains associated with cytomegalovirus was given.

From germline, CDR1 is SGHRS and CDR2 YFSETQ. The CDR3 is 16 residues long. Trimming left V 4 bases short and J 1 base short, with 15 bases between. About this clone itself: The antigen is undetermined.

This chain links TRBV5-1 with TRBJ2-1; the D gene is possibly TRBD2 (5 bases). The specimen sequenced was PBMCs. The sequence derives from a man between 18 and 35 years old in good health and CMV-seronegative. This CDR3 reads CASSPLGRHSYNEQFF. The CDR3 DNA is TGCGCCAGCAGCCCGCTGGGGAGACATTCCTACAATGAGCAGTTCTTC.